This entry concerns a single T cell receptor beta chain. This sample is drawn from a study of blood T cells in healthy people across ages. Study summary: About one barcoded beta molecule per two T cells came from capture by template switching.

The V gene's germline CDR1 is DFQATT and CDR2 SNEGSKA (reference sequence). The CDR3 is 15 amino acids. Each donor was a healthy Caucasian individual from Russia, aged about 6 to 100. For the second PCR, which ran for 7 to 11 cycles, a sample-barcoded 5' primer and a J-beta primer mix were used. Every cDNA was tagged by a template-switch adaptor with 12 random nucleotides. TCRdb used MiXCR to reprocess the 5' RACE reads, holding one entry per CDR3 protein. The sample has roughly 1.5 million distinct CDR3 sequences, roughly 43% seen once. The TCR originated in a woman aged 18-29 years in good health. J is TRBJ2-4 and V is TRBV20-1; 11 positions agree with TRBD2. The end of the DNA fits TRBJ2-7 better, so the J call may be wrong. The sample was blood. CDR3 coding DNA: TGCAGTGCTGGGACTAGCGGAGGTTGGACCTACGAGCAGTACTTC. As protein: CSAGTSGGWTYEQYF.